These T cell receptor beta chains were read from a single sample in a study of blood T cell repertoires in COVID-19. Here immunoSEQ multiplex PCR was the method, and the copy in TCRdb shows in-frame clones only, minus some. The sample consists of 100,000 to 150,000 clones, around 82% of them appearing once. Sequenced input: peripheral blood. The receptors here all came from a man older than 75 with active or convalescent COVID-19. The CDR3 runs from the conserved cysteine through the conserved F or W. A D gene is named only where the DNA matches it firmly. A clone size is listed for some rows: how often the clone was seen (once, few, many), or a class if it is expanded.

j_call,d_call,clone_size,v_call,cdr3_nt,cdr3_aa
TRBJ1-6,TRBD1,-,TRBV4-3,TGCGCCAGCAGCCAAGTCCCACAGGGGCCCGAGGGTAGTCACTATAATTCACCCCTCCACTTT,CASSQVPQGPEGSHYNSPLHF
TRBJ2-3,TRBD2,-,TRBV19,TGTGCCAGTACCTCCGTTAAGCGGGGGGGCACAGATACGCAGTATTTT,CASTSVKRGGTDTQYF
TRBJ2-5,-,-,TRBV5-1,TGCGCCAGCAGCTTCGGTCTTGATGGTAGCTGGGAGACCCAGTACTTC,CASSFGLDGSWETQYF
TRBJ2-7,TRBD2,-,TRBV10-3,TGTGCCACCCAGACTAGCGGGGGGTTCAACGAGCAGTACTTC,CATQTSGGFNEQYF
TRBJ1-1,-,few,TRBV21-1,TGTGCCAGCAGCAAGGGGCGGCGACCGATCATGAACACTGAAGCTTTCTTT,CASSKGRRPIMNTEAFF
TRBJ1-5,-,-,TRBV30,TGTGCCTGGAGTGTAGGAGGGGAGGTGGTGACCCAGCATTTT,CAWSVGGEVVTQHF
TRBJ1-3,TRBD1,-,TRBV5-4,TGTGCCAGCAGCTTACAAATCCGGCAGGGGGCGAAAACTGGAAACACCATATATTTT,CASSLQIRQGAKTGNTIYF
TRBJ1-3,-,-,TRBV7-2,TGTGCCAGCAGCGTAGACGGGGTAACTGGAAACACCATATATTTT,CASSVDGVTGNTIYF
TRBJ1-1,-,-,TRBV7-8,TGTGCCAGCAGCTTAGAGGGGGACACTGAAGCTTTCTTT,CASSLEGDTEAFF
TRBJ1-2,TRBD1,-,TRBV28,TGTGCCATCGACAGGGCAGCTAACTATGGCTACACCTTC,CAIDRAANYGYTF
TRBJ1-6,TRBD1,-,TRBV10-3,TGTGCCATCATGGGGACAGGGGGGAATTCACCCCTCCACTTT,CAIMGTGGNSPLHF
TRBJ1-2,TRBD1,-,TRBV3-1/TRBV3-2,TGTGCCAGCAGCCAAGATGACAGGGGTGGCTATGGCTACACCTTC,CASSQDDRGGYGYTF
TRBJ2-2,-,-,TRBV19,TGTGCCAGTAGTATAGTGGAGAGCCCCGGGGAGCTGTTTTTT,CASSIVESPGELFF
TRBJ2-7,-,-,TRBV29-1,TGCAGCGTTCCTTCAACAGGGAGTAACTACGAGCAGTACTTC,CSVPSTGSNYEQYF
TRBJ1-1,-,-,TRBV5-1,TGCGCCAGCAGCTTGGACCAGATGAACACTGAAGCTTTCTTT,CASSLDQMNTEAFF
TRBJ2-7,-,-,TRBV5-6,TGTGCCAGCAGCTTGCAACAGGGCAGGTACGAGCAGTACTTC,CASSLQQGRYEQYF
TRBJ2-3,-,-,TRBV6-4,TGTGCCAGCTCGGAGCGTCCTGCTAGCACAGATACGCAGTATTTT,CASSERPASTDTQYF
TRBJ2-3,-,few,TRBV7-2,TGTGCCAGCAGCTTAGAGGGGGAGGGGTGGCAGTATTTT,CASSLEGEGWQYF
TRBJ1-2,-,-,TRBV30,TGTGCCTGGGACCAGCTGGGCAGAACGAACTATGGCTACACCTTC,CAWDQLGRTNYGYTF
TRBJ2-5,TRBD2,-,TRBV7-7,TGTGCTAGCAGCAGCGGGATTCTGGAGACCCAGTACTTC,CASSSGILETQYF
TRBJ1-3,TRBD1,-,TRBV19,TGTGCCTCCATCAGGGGGCGCCTCATGGATTTT,CASIRGRLMDF
TRBJ1-5,TRBD1,once,TRBV7-2,TGTGCCAGCAGCGGGACAGGGAGCAATCAGCCCCAGCATTTT,CASSGTGSNQPQHF
TRBJ1-6,TRBD1,-,TRBV4-1,TGCGCCAGCAGCCCCTACGGGACAGTTAATTCACCCCTCCACTTT,CASSPYGTVNSPLHF
TRBJ1-1,-,-,TRBV5-4,TGTGCCAGCAGCTTGGGGGCAGGGATGAACACTGAAGCTTTCTTT,CASSLGAGMNTEAFF
TRBJ1-5,-,-,TRBV27,TGTGCCAGCAGTTCGTTCGAGATTACAGGGCCTAATCAGCCCCAGCATTTT,CASSSFEITGPNQPQHF
TRBJ2-6,-,-,TRBV7-6,TGTGCCAGCAGCTTAGCTCGTGGGCGAAGCCGAAGCTCTGGGGCCAACGTCCTGACTTTC,CASSLARGRSRSSGANVLTF
TRBJ1-2,TRBD1,few,TRBV2,TGTGCCAGCAGTGGGGACAGGCACTATGGCTACACCTTC,CASSGDRHYGYTF
TRBJ1-6,TRBD1,-,TRBV28,TGTGCCAGCGCACCCCACAGGGGCGACAATTCACCCCTCCACTTT,CASAPHRGDNSPLHF
TRBJ1-5,-,-,TRBV19,TGTGCCAGTAGTAGGACAGTGGATCAGCCCCAGCATTTT,CASSRTVDQPQHF
TRBJ2-1,TRBD1,-,TRBV29-1,TGCAGCGGGGCGGGACAGGCGTACAATGAGCAGTTCTTC,CSGAGQAYNEQFF
TRBJ1-2,-,-,TRBV2,TGTGCCAGCAGCCTGACACCAGATGGCTACACCTTC,CASSLTPDGYTF
TRBJ2-3,TRBD2,-,TRBV5-6,TGTGCCAGCAGCCGGATGACTAGCGGGGAGACTAGCACAGATACGCAGTATTTT,CASSRMTSGETSTDTQYF
TRBJ2-3,TRBD2,-,TRBV28,TGTGCCAGCAGCCCCTTAGCGGGGGGCACAGATACGCAGTATTTT,CASSPLAGGTDTQYF
TRBJ1-5,TRBD1,-,TRBV27,TGTGCCAGCAGTCCGTTAGCGACAGGGGGCAGCCAGCCCCAGCATTTT,CASSPLATGGSQPQHF